The present T cell receptor (beta chain) was sequenced within a study of T-cell reconstitution after alpha-beta-depleted transplantation in children. Whole-study results and caveats: Two months or so post-transplant, alpha-beta T cells reportedly derived from several hundred expanded graft clones. It was surviving recipient T cells and thymic progenitors that gave some patients high TCRbeta diversity at day 60. Fresh T-cell production supplied most of the T-cell counts and diversity seen one year after transplant.

The authors prepared the TCRbeta library with unique molecular identifiers. A single record per CDR3 protein comes from TCRdb applying MiXCR to the PCR reads. Of approximately 490,000 distinct CDR3 sequences in the sample, over 9.5% were seen once. V lost 4 bases, J lost 5 bases, and 8 bases lay in between. Germline-derived CDR1 and CDR2 are MGHDK and SYGVNS. The CDR3 consists of 12 residues. This clonotype has a count of ten or more. Its antigen remains unknown. The chain is built from TRBV25-1 and TRBJ2-5; D remains ambiguous. This specimen consisted of PBMCs, obtained before TCRalphabeta/CD19-depleted stem cell transplant. The sequence was collected from a child younger than 10 with inherited bone marrow failure, due to receive a stem cell transplant. This CDR3 reads CASSVTVETQYF. DNA of the CDR3: TGTGCCAGCAGTGTCACCGTCGAGACCCAGTACTTC.